A selection of T cell receptor beta chains follows, all from one sample in a study of shared clonotypes between healthy human individuals. Using immunoSEQ multiplex PCR, the repertoire was profiled, and TCRdb retains in-frame clones only, with some absent. Counted here are approximately 1,000,000 clones, about 80% occurring once; the ten biggest clones make up 0.89%. The sequenced sample consisted of memory CD4+ T cells from PBMCs. The receptors were sampled from a man younger than 35 in good health. Some clones in this sample may be carry-over from other donors' samples. Both conserved end residues are part of each CDR3. The listing skips clone size in some rows; elsewhere it reads once, few, many or a size class.

v_gene	j_gene	abundance	CDR3aa
TRBV28	TRBJ1-2	NA	CASSLGQANYGYTF
TRBV5-4	TRBJ2-7	NA	CASSLVASGTYEQYF
TRBV10-3	TRBJ2-7	NA	CAISESGSRNEQYF
TRBV7-9	TRBJ2-7	NA	CASSFGSYEQYF
TRBV25-1	TRBJ1-3	NA	CASEESRGNTIYF
TRBV28	TRBJ1-1	NA	CASSSPGAGVAFF
TRBV5-5	TRBJ2-1	NA	CASSISGSRNEQFF
TRBV30	TRBJ2-4	NA	CAWSVRRESLAKNIQYF
TRBV15	TRBJ2-5	NA	CATSRGTGGYQETQYF
TRBV29-1	TRBJ1-1	NA	CSVDRGRYTEAFF
TRBV28	TRBJ2-7	NA	CASSPPGLAVYEQYF
TRBV13	TRBJ2-3	NA	CASHPVGADTQYF
TRBV10-2	TRBJ1-2	NA	CASSESRQGSGYTF
TRBV30	TRBJ1-1	NA	CAWRTPQVRGAETEAFF
TRBV28	TRBJ2-5	once	CASSPGSRPMGTQYF
TRBV27	TRBJ2-7	NA	CASSFGRSYEQYF
TRBV30	TRBJ2-7	NA	CAWGRDRGLNEQYF
TRBV6-5	TRBJ2-7	NA	CASTPPGSDEQYF
TRBV21-1	TRBJ1-5	NA	CASTIQGTLESNQPQHF
TRBV7-8	TRBJ2-2	NA	CASSLGSTGVAGELFF
TRBV28	TRBJ1-6	NA	CASSPMSLGTHYNSPLHF
TRBV7-6	TRBJ2-3	NA	CASSLRSAGTTDTQYF
TRBV7-2	TRBJ2-7	NA	CASRNPTTWGDEQYF
TRBV28	TRBJ1-2	NA	CASSLRTGGFGYTF
TRBV25-1	TRBJ2-5	NA	CASSEYGETQYF
TRBV4-1	TRBJ2-7	NA	CASSPRDSAYEQYF
TRBV6-4	TRBJ2-3	NA	CASSVQAGDTQYF
TRBV15	TRBJ2-2	few	CATSRDLTGELFF
TRBV27	TRBJ2-7	NA	CASSSQDSYEQYF
TRBV9	TRBJ1-5	NA	CASSVGVNQPQHF
TRBV9	TRBJ1-1	NA	CASSVIREAEAFF
TRBV7-9	TRBJ2-1	NA	CASSWTWEAVHNEQFF
TRBV7-6	TRBJ2-1	NA	CASSSMGEQFF
TRBV5-8	TRBJ2-1	NA	CASSLSGLYNEQFF
TRBV6-1	TRBJ1-4	NA	CASSSRDGGGEKLFF
TRBV7-6	TRBJ1-1	once	CASSLDRRTEAFF
TRBV6-1	TRBJ2-3	few	CASPKVRESPDTQYF
TRBV7-3	TRBJ2-2	NA	CASSFQGGTGELFF
TRBV4-1	TRBJ1-3	NA	CASSQDRGSGNTIYF
TRBV29-1	TRBJ2-7	NA	CSVQGAYEQYF
TRBV4-2	TRBJ1-3	NA	CASSQETGRSSGNTIYF
TRBV7-2	TRBJ2-7	NA	CASSLQTGGSYEQYF
TRBV11-3	TRBJ2-7	NA	CASSFSSSLEQYF
TRBV28	TRBJ1-4	few	CASSPTGVSRGEKLFF
TRBV11-3	TRBJ2-7	NA	CASSRTGLAGSYEQYF
TRBV6-1	TRBJ1-5	NA	CASSEGTLGPNQPQHF